This entry concerns a single TCR beta chain. Antigen specificity is unknown. Clones were read by immunoSEQ multiplex PCR, and TCRdb kept only the in-frame ones, dropping some. The sample consists of around 110,000 clones, almost 95% of them appearing once. This specimen comes from a study of T cell responses to AZD1222 COVID-19 vaccine. Whole-study results and caveats: In the spike-specific TCR repertoire, nearly half reportedly target unmutated variant regions. It should be noted that donors were predominantly white British and more often female, and clonal diversity was possibly underestimated.

CDR1 and CDR2 (germline): GTSNPN, SVGIG (reference sequence). V lost 1 base and J 3 bases, leaving 15 bases between the germline ends. CDR3 size: 15 residues. The chain is built from TRBV30 and TRBJ1-2, with D perhaps TRBD1 (6 bases). The TCR was taken from an adult who received the AZD1222 COVID-19 vaccine. Sequences were derived from peripheral blood, sampled 28 days after the second AZD1222 dose. This CDR3 is CAWSATGRGDYGYTF. In DNA form, the CDR3 reads TGTGCCTGGAGTGCCACAGGGAGAGGGGACTATGGCTACACCTTC. The variable domain in full, with the rest retrieved from reference TRBV30 and TRBJ1-2, is SQTIHQWPATLVQPVGSPLSLECTVEGTSNPNLYWYRQAAGRGLQLLFYSVGIGQISSEVPQNLSASRPQDRQFILSSKKLLLSDSGFYLCAWSATGRGDYGYTFGSGTRLTVV.